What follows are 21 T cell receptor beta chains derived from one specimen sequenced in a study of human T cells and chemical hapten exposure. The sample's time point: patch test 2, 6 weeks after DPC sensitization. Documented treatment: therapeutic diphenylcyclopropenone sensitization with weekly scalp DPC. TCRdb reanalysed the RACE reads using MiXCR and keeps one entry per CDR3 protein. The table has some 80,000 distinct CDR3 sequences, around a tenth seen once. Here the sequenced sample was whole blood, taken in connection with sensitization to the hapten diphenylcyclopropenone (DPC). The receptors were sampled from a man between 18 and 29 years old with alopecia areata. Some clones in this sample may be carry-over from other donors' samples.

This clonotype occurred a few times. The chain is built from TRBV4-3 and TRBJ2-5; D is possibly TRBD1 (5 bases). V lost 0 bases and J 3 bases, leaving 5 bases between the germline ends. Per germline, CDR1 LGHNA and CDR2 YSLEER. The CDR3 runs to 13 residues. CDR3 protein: CASSQDREETQYF. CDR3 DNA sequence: TGCGCCAGCAGCCAAGACAGGGAAGAGACCCAGTACTTC.

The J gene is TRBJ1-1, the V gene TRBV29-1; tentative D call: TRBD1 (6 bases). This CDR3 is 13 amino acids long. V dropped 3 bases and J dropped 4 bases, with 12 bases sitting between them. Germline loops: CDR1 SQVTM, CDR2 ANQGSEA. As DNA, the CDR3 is TGCAGCGTTGAGCGGCAGGGGAGCACTGAAGCTTTCTTT. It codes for CSVERQGSTEAFF.

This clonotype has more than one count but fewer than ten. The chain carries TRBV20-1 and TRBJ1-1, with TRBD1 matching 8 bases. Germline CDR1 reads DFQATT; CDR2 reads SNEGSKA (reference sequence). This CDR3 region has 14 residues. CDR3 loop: CTTSGAGGSTEAFF. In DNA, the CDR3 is TGCACTACCTCCGGGGCAGGGGGCAGTACTGAAGCTTTCTTT.

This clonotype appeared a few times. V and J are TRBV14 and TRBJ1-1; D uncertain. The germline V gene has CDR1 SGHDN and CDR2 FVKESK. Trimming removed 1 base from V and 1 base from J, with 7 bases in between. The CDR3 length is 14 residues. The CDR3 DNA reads TGTGCCAGCAGCCAAGTGGACTGGAACACTGAAGCTTTCTTT. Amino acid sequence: CASSQVDWNTEAFF.

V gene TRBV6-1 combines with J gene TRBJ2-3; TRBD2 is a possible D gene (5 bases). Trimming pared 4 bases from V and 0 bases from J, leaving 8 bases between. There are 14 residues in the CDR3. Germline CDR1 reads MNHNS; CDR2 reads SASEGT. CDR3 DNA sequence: TGTGCCAGCAGTGGCGGGCCTAGCACAGATACGCAGTATTTT. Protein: CASSGGPSTDTQYF.

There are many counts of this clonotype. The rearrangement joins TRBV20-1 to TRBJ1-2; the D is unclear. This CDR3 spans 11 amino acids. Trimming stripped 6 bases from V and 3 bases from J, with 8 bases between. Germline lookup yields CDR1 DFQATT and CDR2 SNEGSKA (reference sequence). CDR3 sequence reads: CSATPDYGYTF. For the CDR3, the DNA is TGCAGTGCGACCCCCGACTATGGCTACACCTTC.

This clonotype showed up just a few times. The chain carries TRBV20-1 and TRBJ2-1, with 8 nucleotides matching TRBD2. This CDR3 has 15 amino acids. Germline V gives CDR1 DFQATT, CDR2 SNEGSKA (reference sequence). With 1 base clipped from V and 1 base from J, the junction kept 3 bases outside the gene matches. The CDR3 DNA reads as TGCAGTGCTAGAGGACCTAGCGGGTCCTACAATGAGCAGTTCTTC. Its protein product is CSARGPSGSYNEQFF.

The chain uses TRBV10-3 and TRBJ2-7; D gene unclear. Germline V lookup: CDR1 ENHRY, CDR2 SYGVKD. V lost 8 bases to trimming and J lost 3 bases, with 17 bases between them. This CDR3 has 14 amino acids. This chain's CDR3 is CAIRRESGVYEQYF. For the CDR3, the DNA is TGTGCCATCCGTAGGGAATCAGGCGTCTACGAGCAGTACTTC.

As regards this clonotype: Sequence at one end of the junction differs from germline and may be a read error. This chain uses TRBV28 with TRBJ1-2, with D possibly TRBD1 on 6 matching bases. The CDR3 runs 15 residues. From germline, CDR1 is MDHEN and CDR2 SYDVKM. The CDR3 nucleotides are TGTGTCAGCAGTACCGGGGGCGGTACAGAGGACGGCTACACCTTC. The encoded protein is CVSSTGGGTEDGYTF.

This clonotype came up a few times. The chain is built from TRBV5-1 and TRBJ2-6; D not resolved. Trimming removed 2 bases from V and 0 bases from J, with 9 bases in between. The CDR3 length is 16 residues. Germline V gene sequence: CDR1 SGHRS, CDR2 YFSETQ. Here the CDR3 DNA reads TGCGCCAGCAGCTTACGTGTAACCTCTGGGGCCAACGTCCTGACTTTC. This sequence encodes CASSLRVTSGANVLTF.

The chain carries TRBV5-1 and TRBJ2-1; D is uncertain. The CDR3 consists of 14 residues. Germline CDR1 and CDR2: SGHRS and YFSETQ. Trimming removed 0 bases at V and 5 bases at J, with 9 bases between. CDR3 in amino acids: CASSLESRNNEQFF. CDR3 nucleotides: TGCGCCAGCAGCTTGGAATCACGTAACAATGAGCAGTTCTTC.

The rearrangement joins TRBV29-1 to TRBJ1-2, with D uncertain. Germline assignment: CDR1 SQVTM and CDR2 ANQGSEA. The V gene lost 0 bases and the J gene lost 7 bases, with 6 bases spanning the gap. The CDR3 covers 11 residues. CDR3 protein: CSVEDVAGYTF. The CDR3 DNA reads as TGCAGCGTTGAAGATGTCGCTGGCTACACCTTC.

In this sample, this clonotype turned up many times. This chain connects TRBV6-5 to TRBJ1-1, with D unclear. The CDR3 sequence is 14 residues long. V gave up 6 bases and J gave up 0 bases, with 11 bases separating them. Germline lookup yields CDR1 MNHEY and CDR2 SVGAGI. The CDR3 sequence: CASRDGSMNTEAFF. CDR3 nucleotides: TGTGCCAGCAGGGACGGATCAATGAACACTGAAGCTTTCTTT.

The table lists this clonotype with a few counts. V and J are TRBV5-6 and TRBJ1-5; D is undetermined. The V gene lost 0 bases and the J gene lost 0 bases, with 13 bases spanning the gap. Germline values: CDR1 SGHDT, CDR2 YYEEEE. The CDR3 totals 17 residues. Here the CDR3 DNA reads TGTGCCAGCAGCTTGGGGAGGAAACTTTATAGCAATCAGCCCCAGCATTTT. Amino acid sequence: CASSLGRKLYSNQPQHF.

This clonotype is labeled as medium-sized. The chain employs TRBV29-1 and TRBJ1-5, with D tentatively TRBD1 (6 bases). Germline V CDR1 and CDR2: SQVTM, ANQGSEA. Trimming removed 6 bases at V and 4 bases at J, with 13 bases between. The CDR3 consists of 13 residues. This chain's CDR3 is CSVRETGNQPQHF. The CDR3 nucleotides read TGCAGCGTCCGTGAGACAGGAAATCAGCCCCAGCATTTT.

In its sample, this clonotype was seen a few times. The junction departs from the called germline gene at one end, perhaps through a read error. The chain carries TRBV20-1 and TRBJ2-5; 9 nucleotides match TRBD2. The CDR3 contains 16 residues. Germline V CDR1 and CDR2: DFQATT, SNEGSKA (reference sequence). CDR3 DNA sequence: TGCAGTGCCAGAGGGCTAGCGGGGCCCCCGCAAGAGACCCAGTACTTC. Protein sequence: CSARGLAGPPQETQYF.

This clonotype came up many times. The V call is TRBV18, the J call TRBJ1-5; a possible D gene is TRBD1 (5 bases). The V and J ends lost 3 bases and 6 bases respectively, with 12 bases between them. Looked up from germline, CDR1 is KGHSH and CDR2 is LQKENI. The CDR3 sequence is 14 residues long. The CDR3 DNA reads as TGTGCCAGCTCACCTTCAGGGATCAGTCAGCCCCAGCATTTT. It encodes CASSPSGISQPQHF.

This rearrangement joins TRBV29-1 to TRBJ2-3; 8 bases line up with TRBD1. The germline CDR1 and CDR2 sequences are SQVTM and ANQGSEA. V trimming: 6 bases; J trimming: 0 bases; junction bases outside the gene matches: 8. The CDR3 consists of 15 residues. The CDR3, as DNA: TGCAGCGTGGCCAGAACAGGGGGGAGCACAGATACGCAGTATTTT. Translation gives CSVARTGGSTDTQYF.

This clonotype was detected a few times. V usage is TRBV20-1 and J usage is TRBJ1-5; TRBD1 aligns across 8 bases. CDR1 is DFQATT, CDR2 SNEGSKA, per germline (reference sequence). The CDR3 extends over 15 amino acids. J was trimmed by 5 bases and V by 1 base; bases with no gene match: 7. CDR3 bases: TGCAGTGCTAGAGGGATGGACAGGGCTTATCAGCCCCAGCATTTT. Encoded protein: CSARGMDRAYQPQHF.

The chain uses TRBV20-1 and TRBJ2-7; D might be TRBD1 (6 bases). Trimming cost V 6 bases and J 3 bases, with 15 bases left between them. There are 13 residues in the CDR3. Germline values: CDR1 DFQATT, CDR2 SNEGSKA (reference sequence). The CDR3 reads CSATKDSYYEQYF. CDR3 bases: TGCAGTGCCACTAAGGACAGCTACTACGAGCAGTACTTC.

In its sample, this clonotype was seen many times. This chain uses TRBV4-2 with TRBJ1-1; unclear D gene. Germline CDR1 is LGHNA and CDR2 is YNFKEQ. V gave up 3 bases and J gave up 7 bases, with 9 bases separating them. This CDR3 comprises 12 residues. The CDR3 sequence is CASSQGSGEAFF. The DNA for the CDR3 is TGTGCCAGCAGCCAGGGCTCGGGTGAAGCTTTCTTT.